This is a list of T cell receptor beta chains from one sample in a study of Graves' ophthalmopathy and Graves' hyperthyroidism. TCRdb re-analysed the multiplex PCR reads in MiXCR, keeping a single row per CDR3 protein. Among 500,000 to 600,000 distinct CDR3 sequences listed, under 40% were seen once. The sequenced material came from peripheral blood or thyroid tissue (not recorded which). Receptor source: an adult man with Graves' hyperthyroidism. Each CDR3 is given with its conserved first and last residue. Fields, in order: J gene, clone size, D gene, V gene, CDR3 protein, CDR3 DNA. A D gene is named only where the DNA matches it firmly. For some rows the clone size is stated as once, few or many, or as a class when expanded; others skip it.

TRBJ2-4 | once | . | TRBV20-1 | CSAHSGNIQYF | TGCAGTGCCCATTCTGGAAACATTCAGTACTTC
TRBJ2-2 | few | TRBD1 | TRBV12-3/TRBV12-4 | CASSGQESGELFF | TGTGCCAGCAGCGGACAGGAGTCCGGGGAGCTGTTTTTT
TRBJ2-5 | . | TRBD2 | TRBV7-8 | CASSMTSETLYF | TGTGCCAGCAGCATGACTAGCGAGACCCTGTACTTC
TRBJ2-7 | many | TRBD2 | TRBV6-2/TRBV6-3 | CASILAGGREQYF | TGTGCCAGCATTTTAGCGGGAGGTCGCGAGCAGTACTTC
TRBJ2-7 | many | TRBD1 | TRBV20-1 | CSARDTGTGAYEQYF | TGCAGTGCTAGAGACACCGGGACAGGGGCCTACGAGCAGTACTTC
TRBJ2-7 | many | TRBD2 | TRBV6-1 | CASRLGLAVAYEQYF | TGTGCCAGCAGACTGGGACTAGCGGTAGCCTACGAGCAGTACTTC
TRBJ1-2 | . | . | TRBV9 | CASSVGAGAYGYTF | TGTGCCAGCAGCGTAGGTGCAGGGGCCTATGGCTACACCTTC
TRBJ2-1 | . | . | TRBV5-1 | CASSSRGPKVDEQFF | TGCGCCAGCAGCTCCCGGGGTCCTAAGGTAGATGAGCAGTTCTTC
TRBJ1-1 | . | TRBD1 | TRBV30 | CAWNTGTGSTEAFF | TGTGCCTGGAATACCGGGACAGGAAGCACTGAAGCTTTCTTT
TRBJ2-3 | few | . | TRBV7-3 | CASSAQGGSTDTQYF | TGTGCCAGCAGCGCTCAGGGGGGTAGTACAGATACGCAGTATTTT
TRBJ1-3 | once | . | TRBV7-9 | CASSPPAGGNTIYF | TGTGCCAGCAGCCCCCCGGCTGGCGGAAACACCATATATTTT
TRBJ1-1 | many | . | TRBV5-6 | CASSLVPTAPEAFF | TGTGCCAGCAGCTTGGTTCCGACAGCACCTGAAGCTTTCTTT
TRBJ2-2 | few | TRBD2 | TRBV5-4 | CASSPISGRNTGELFF | TGTGCCAGCAGCCCCATTAGCGGGAGGAACACCGGGGAGCTGTTTTTT
TRBJ2-5 | many | TRBD2 | TRBV20-1 | CSASHGVAGQETQYF | TGCAGTGCTTCCCACGGGGTAGCGGGGCAAGAGACCCAGTACTTC
TRBJ1-1 | . | TRBD1 | TRBV19 | CASKLGGQGSTEAFF | TGTGCCAGTAAACTAGGGGGACAGGGAAGCACTGAAGCTTTCTTT
TRBJ1-5 | . | TRBD1 | TRBV7-8 | CASSQGGRGRQPQHF | TGTGCCAGCAGTCAAGGGGGCAGGGGCAGGCAGCCCCAGCATTTT
TRBJ2-3 | few | . | TRBV10-3 | CAISEAGPDTQYF | TGTGCCATCAGTGAGGCAGGGCCAGATACGCAGTATTTT
TRBJ1-3 | many | . | TRBV7-9 | CASSGGTAGNTIYF | TGTGCCAGCAGCGGAGGGACGGCTGGAAACACCATATATTTT
TRBJ1-2 | . | . | TRBV15 | CATSRDRQMSNYGYTF | TGTGCCACCAGCAGAGATAGACAGATGTCTAACTATGGCTACACCTTC
TRBJ1-1 | . | . | TRBV7-9 | CASSRTIAEAFF | TGTGCCAGCAGCAGGACGATCGCAGAAGCTTTCTTT
TRBJ2-5 | . | . | TRBV14 | CASSQDFRAGSLAETQYF | TGTGCCAGCAGCCAAGATTTCCGGGCAGGGTCCTTGGCAGAGACCCAGTACTTC
TRBJ2-6 | many | . | TRBV10-2 | CASSGASGANVLTF | TGCGCCAGCAGTGGAGCATCGGGGGCCAACGTCCTGACTTTC
TRBJ2-7 | . | . | TRBV7-3 | CASTPGTKEFF | TGTGCCAGCACACCCGGGACAAAGGAGTTCTTC
TRBJ2-7 | . | . | TRBV20-1 | CSATSSSGVTGHEQYF | TGCAGTGCTACGAGCAGCTCAGGGGTCACAGGCCACGAGCAGTACTTC
TRBJ1-3 | . | . | TRBV5-1 | CASSAGPPGSGNTIYF | TGTGCCAGCAGCGCCGGCCCCCCAGGGTCTGGAAACACCATATATTTT
TRBJ1-1 | . | . | TRBV5-4 | CASRKSQGNTEAFF | TGTGCCAGCAGAAAGTCGCAGGGGAACACCGAAGCTTTCTTT
TRBJ2-5 | many | TRBD1 | TRBV5-8 | CASSPDRGRWETQYF | TGTGCCAGCAGCCCGGACAGGGGGCGGTGGGAGACCCAGTACTTC
TRBJ1-2 | many | TRBD1 | TRBV6-5 | CASRNTGGDYGYTF | TGTGCCAGCAGAAATACAGGGGGCGACTATGGCTACACCTTC
TRBJ2-1 | . | TRBD2 | TRBV20-1 | CSARDPSGSSDEQFF | TGCAGTGCTAGAGATCCCAGCGGGAGTTCGGATGAGCAGTTCTTC
TRBJ1-2 | . | . | TRBV20-1 | CSAREDFF | TGCAGTGCTAGAGAGGACTTCTTC